This TCR beta chain appears in the sequencing data of a study of T cells in Graves' hyperthyroidism and ophthalmopathy. Whole-study results and caveats: A 13 V-J model separated ophthalmopathy from stable hyperthyroidism. Researchers found most expanded thyroid clonotypes above 0.001 in blood as well.

The CDR3 consists of 15 residues. Germline values: CDR1 SGHRS, CDR2 YFSETQ. The TCR beta CDR3 regions underwent amplification using RNA transcripts as the source. When the TCR CDR3 underwent first-round RT-PCR, the HTBI primer set was used. TCRdb passed the multiplex PCR reads through MiXCR, listing each CDR3 protein once. The sample shows around 400,000 distinct CDR3 sequences, about 25% of them seen only once. The study defined stable Graves' hyperthyroidism as no ophthalmopathy progression within 18 months. The authors took PBMCs from 8.5 to 10 ml fresh peripheral blood. With respect to this clonotype: Its antigen is currently unknown. Mismatch with germline at one junction end may stem from a read error.

V usage is TRBV5-1 and J usage is TRBJ1-5; 8 nucleotides agree with TRBD1. Source material: blood. This receptor was obtained from a man over 45 with Graves' hyperthyroidism. CDR3 region: CASSPQGVREQPRHF. The CDR3 nucleotides read TGCGCCAGCAGCCCACAGGGGGTTAGAGAACAGCCCCGGCATTTT.